The clone carrying this T cell receptor beta chain has more than one count but fewer than ten. Each CDR3 protein is one row after TCRdb ran MiXCR on the reads. The profile shows some 89,000 distinct CDR3 sequences, about a third of them singletons. Trimming removed 6 bases at V and 3 bases at J, with 12 bases between. Germline V gene sequence: CDR1 MNHEY, CDR2 SVGEGT. CDR3 length: 13 amino acids. This entry is derived from a study of type 1 regulatory T cells. Across the whole study: T-allo10 is a Tr1-enriched, alloantigen-specific CD4 T cell product made in vitro.

The sequence was collected from a human donor in good health. The chain is built from TRBV6-2 or TRBV6-3 and TRBJ2-7, with D hard to call. Sequenced input: CD4+ T cells, either the whole sample or a sorted fraction (not recorded which). CDR3 sequence: CASRSSADYEQYF. In DNA, the CDR3 is TGTGCCAGCAGATCCAGCGCCGACTACGAGCAGTACTTC.